These 13 T cell receptor beta chains were all obtained from the same sample, sequenced in a study of human T cells and chemical hapten exposure. Time point here: patch test 1, 2 weeks after DPC sensitization. Treatment described: therapeutic diphenylcyclopropenone sensitization with weekly scalp DPC. TCRdb re-called the RACE reads with MiXCR, one entry per CDR3 protein. Among approximately 350,000 distinct CDR3 sequences listed, approximately 6.3% were seen once. This specimen was whole blood, taken in connection with sensitization to the hapten diphenylcyclopropenone (DPC). The receptors originated from a woman under 30 with alopecia areata. Some clones in this sample may be carry-over from other donors' samples.

This clonotype has ten or more counts. This chain links TRBV4-3 with TRBJ2-3, with D hard to call. V gave up 1 base and J gave up 4 bases, with 6 bases separating them. This CDR3 is built from 13 residues. The germline V gene has CDR1 LGHNA and CDR2 YSLEER. The chain's CDR3 is CASSQGDADTQYF. DNA of the CDR3: TGCGCCAGCAGCCAAGGAGACGCAGATACGCAGTATTTT.

This chain uses TRBV7-2 with TRBJ1-5; D is unresolved. V lost 6 bases to trimming and J lost 5 bases, with 11 bases between them. CDR1 and CDR2 from the germline V gene are SGHTA and FQGNSA. The CDR3 extends over 13 amino acids. The CDR3 DNA sequence: TGTGCCAGCAGTAACACCGAGTATCAGCCCCAGCATTTT. It codes for CASSNTEYQPQHF.

The gene calls are TRBV6-5 and TRBJ1-1, with D possibly being TRBD1 (5 bases). V was clipped by 6 bases and J by 10 bases, with 15 bases between them. The CDR3 loop spans 12 amino acids. Germline CDR1 is MNHEY and CDR2 is SVGAGI. CDR3 sequence: CASRGALRRAFF. Here the CDR3 DNA reads TGTGCCAGCAGAGGGGCCTTAAGGAGAGCTTTCTTT.

V gene TRBV6-5 combines with J gene TRBJ2-3; 10 bases match TRBD2. Trimming cost V 4 bases and J 13 bases; bases outside gene matches: 5. CDR1 is MNHEY, CDR2 SVGAGI, per germline. This CDR3 is built from 12 residues. The CDR3 loop is CASSSGLAVKYF. DNA of the CDR3: TGTGCCAGCAGTTCCGGACTAGCGGTAAAGTATTTT.

In this sample, this clonotype turned up a few times. The V call is TRBV20-1, the J call TRBJ1-1, with 9 bases matching TRBD1. The CDR3 is 15 residues long. Trimming at V came to 5 bases and at J to 1 base, leaving 8 bases not matched to a gene. Germline CDR1 and CDR2: DFQATT and SNEGSKA (reference sequence). The CDR3 sequence is CSAATGGAGNTEAFF. DNA of the CDR3: TGCAGTGCTGCCACAGGGGGCGCCGGGAACACTGAAGCTTTCTTT.

This clonotype was counted between two and nine times. The chain joins TRBV7-9 to TRBJ1-6, with TRBD1 matching over 8 bases. The CDR3 has 15 amino acids. Germline V gene lookup returns CDR1 SEHNR and CDR2 FQNEAQ (reference sequence). After removal of 4 bases from V and 7 bases from J, the junction contained 6 bases not matched to a gene. DNA for the CDR3: TGTGCCAGCAGCTCCGACAGGGGTAACAATTCACCCCTCCACTTT. Its translation is CASSSDRGNNSPLHF.

This clonotype was recorded a few times. This chain connects TRBV4-1 to TRBJ1-4; 8 bases align to TRBD1. This CDR3 spans 17 amino acids. CDR1 is MGHRA and CDR2 is YSYEKL in the germline V gene. The J segment lost 0 bases and the V segment lost 5 bases, leaving 8 bases of the junction unmatched. CDR3 in amino acids: CASSFGTGEATNEKLFF. In DNA form, the CDR3 reads TGCGCCAGCAGCTTCGGGACAGGCGAGGCAACTAATGAAAAACTGTTTTTT.

The chain links TRBV7-3 to TRBJ2-6, with TRBD1 as a possible D gene (5 bases). The CDR3 has 17 residues. Per the germline V gene, CDR1 is SGHTA and CDR2 is FQGTGA. V lost 2 bases to trimming and J lost 0 bases, with 11 bases between them. CDR3 nucleotides: TGTGCCAGCAGCTTAGACAGCCCTAGCTCTGGGGCCAACGTCCTGACTTTC. It yields the protein CASSLDSPSSGANVLTF.

This clonotype was seen a handful of times. The chain employs TRBV7-2 and TRBJ1-3; D unresolved. V dropped 1 base and J dropped 4 bases, with 8 bases sitting between them. Germline V lookup: CDR1 SGHTA, CDR2 FQGNSA. There are 14 residues in the CDR3. The CDR3 coding sequence is TGTGCCAGCAGCTTAGTCTGGGGAGGAAACACCATATATTTT. Its translation: CASSLVWGGNTIYF. The variable domain in full, completed from reference TRBV7-2 and TRBJ1-3, reads GAGVSQSPSNKVTEKGKDVELRCDPISGHTALYWYRQSLGQGLEFLIYFQGNSAPDKSGLPSDRFSAERTGGSVSTLTIQRTQQEDSAVYLCASSLVWGGNTIYFGEGSWLTVV.

This clonotype was observed a handful of times. This sequence joins TRBV6-1 and TRBJ2-3; the D gene is possibly TRBD1 (7 bases). Germline V lookup: CDR1 MNHNS, CDR2 SASEGT. This CDR3 has 15 amino acids. Trimming cost V 9 bases and J 4 bases, with 20 bases left between them. CDR3: CASGGQGGFSDTQYF. In nucleotides, the CDR3 is TGTGCCAGTGGTGGGCAGGGGGGCTTCTCAGATACGCAGTATTTT.

The chain couples TRBV12-3 or TRBV12-4 to TRBJ1-1, with D uncertain. The CDR3 contains 15 residues. V was pared by 5 bases and J by 1 base, with 14 bases between. For the CDR3, the DNA is TGTGCCAGCAGTCCGCTCTTGGGCGGGAACACTGAAGCTTTCTTT. This sequence encodes CASSPLLGGNTEAFF.

In its sample, this clonotype was seen a few times. The chain combines TRBV27 with TRBJ1-5; 7 positions agree with TRBD1. CDR1 and CDR2 (germline): MNHEY, SMNVEV (reference sequence). Losses at the gene ends were 5 bases for V and 7 bases for J; bases not matched to a gene: 8. The CDR3 extends over 14 amino acids. CDR3 sequence reads: CASSPSTGWQPQHF. The CDR3 nucleotides are TGTGCCAGCAGTCCATCGACAGGGTGGCAGCCCCAGCATTTT.

This clonotype has more than one count but fewer than ten. This chain joins TRBV10-3 and TRBJ1-6; D might be TRBD1 (5 bases). Trimming took 0 bases from V and 4 from J, leaving 19 bases between them. CDR3 length equals 19 residues. The germline CDR1 and CDR2 sequences are ENHRY and SYGVKD. The CDR3 reads CAISESRGRLDRYNSPLHF. CDR3 bases: TGTGCCATCAGTGAGTCGAGGGGACGTTTGGACCGGTATAATTCACCCCTCCACTTT.